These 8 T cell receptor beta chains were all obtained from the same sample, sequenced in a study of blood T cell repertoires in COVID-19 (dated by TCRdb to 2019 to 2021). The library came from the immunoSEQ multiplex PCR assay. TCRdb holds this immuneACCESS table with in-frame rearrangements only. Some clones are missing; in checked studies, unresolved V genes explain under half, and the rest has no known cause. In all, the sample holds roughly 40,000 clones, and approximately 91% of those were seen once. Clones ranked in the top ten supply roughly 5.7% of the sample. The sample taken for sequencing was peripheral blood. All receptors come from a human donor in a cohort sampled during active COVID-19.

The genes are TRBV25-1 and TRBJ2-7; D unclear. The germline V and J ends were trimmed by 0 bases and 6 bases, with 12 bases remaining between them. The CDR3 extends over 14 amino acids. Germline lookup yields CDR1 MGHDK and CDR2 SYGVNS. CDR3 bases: TGTGCCAGCAGTGAATACGCGAACCGTGGCGAGCAGTACTTC. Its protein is CASSEYANRGEQYF.

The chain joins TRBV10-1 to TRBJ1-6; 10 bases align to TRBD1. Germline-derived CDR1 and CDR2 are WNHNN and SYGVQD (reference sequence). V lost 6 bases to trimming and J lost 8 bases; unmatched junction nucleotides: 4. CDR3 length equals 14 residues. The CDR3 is CASRPGTGDSPLHF. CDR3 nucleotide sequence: TGCGCCAGCAGGCCCGGGACAGGGGATTCACCCCTCCACTTT.

The CDR3 region is CAWGPEGGHNEKLFF. CDR3 in DNA: TGTGCCTGGGGGCCGGAAGGGGGTCATAATGAAAAACTGTTTTTT. The rearrangement uses TRBV30 and TRBJ1-4, with D possibly being TRBD1 (6 bases). The CDR3 is made up of 15 amino acids. Germline V gene sequence: CDR1 GTSNPN, CDR2 SVGIG (reference sequence). The V gene lost 5 bases and the J gene lost 4 bases, with 17 bases spanning the gap.

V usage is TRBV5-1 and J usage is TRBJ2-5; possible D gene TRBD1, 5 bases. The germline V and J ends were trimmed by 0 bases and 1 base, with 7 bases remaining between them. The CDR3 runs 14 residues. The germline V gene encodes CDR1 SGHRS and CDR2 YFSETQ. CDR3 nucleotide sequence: TGCGCCAGCAGCTTGGCACAGGCCCAAGAGACCCAGTACTTC. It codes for CASSLAQAQETQYF.

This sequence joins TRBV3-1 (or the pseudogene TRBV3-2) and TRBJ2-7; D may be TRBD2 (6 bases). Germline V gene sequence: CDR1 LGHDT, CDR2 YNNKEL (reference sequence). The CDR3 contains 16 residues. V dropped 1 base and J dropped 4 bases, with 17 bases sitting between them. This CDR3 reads CASSQGTGTVYYEQYF. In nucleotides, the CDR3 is TGTGCCAGCAGCCAAGGAACCGGGACTGTCTATTACGAGCAGTACTTC.

The CDR3 DNA reads as TGTGCCAGCAGTCCCCGACAGTTATACTATGGCTACACCTTC. It codes for CASSPRQLYYGYTF. This chain uses TRBV27 with TRBJ1-2, with a tentative D call TRBD1 (5 bases). V lost 5 bases, J lost 3 bases, and 13 bases lay in between. This CDR3 has 14 amino acids. CDR1 and CDR2 from the germline V gene are MNHEY and SMNVEV (reference sequence).

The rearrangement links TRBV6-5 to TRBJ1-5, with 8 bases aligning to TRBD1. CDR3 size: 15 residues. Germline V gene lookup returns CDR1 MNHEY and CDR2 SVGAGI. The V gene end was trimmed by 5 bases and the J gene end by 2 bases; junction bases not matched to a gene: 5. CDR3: CASSRTGSGNQPQHF. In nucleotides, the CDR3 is TGTGCCAGCAGTAGGACAGGGAGTGGCAATCAGCCCCAGCATTTT.

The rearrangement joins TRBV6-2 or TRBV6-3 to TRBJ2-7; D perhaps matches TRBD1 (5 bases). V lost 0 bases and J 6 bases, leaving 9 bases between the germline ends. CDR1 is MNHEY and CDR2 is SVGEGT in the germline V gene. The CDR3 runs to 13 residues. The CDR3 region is CASSYSSQGEQYF. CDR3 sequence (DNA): TGTGCCAGCAGTTACTCTTCTCAGGGCGAGCAGTACTTC.